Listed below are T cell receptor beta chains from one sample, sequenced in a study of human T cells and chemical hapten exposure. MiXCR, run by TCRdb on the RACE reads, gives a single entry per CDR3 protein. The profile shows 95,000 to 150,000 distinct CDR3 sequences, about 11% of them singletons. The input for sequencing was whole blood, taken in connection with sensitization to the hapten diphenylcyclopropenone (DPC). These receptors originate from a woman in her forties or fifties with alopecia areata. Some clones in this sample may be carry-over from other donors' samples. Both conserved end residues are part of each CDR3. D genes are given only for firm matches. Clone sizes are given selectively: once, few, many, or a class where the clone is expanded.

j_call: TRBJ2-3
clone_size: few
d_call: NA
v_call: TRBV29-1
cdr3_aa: CSVEGGAPWQYF
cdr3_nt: TGCAGCGTTGAAGGGGGGGCTCCATGGCAGTATTTT

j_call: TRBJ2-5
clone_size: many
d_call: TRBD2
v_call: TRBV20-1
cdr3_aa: CSARVGSGGVETQYF
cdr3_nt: TGCAGTGCTAGAGTCGGTAGCGGGGGGGTTGAGACCCAGTACTTC

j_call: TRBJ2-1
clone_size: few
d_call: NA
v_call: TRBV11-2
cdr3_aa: CASCPADSYNEQFF
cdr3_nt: TGTGCCAGCTGTCCAGCGGACTCCTACAATGAGCAGTTCTTC

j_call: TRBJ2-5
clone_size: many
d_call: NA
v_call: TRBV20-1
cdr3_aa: CSARKPLRELGTQYF
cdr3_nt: TGCAGTGCTAGAAAACCCCTACGGGAGCTAGGGACCCAGTACTTC

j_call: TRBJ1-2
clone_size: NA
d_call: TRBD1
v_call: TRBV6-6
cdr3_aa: CASSYTGQGAGGYTF
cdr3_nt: TGTGCCAGCAGTTACACCGGACAGGGGGCGGGTGGCTACACCTTC

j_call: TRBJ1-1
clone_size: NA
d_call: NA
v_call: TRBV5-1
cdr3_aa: CASSLALSEAGFEAFF
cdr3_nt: TGCGCCAGCAGCTTGGCCCTGTCGGAGGCCGGCTTTGAAGCTTTCTTT

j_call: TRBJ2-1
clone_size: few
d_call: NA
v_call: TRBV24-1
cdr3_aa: CATSDLGNEQFF
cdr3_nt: TGTGCCACCAGTGATTTGGGCAATGAGCAGTTCTTC

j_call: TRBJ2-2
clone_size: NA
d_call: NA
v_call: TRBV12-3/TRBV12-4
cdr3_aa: CASRGLRIGELFF
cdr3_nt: TGTGCCAGCAGGGGTTTGCGGATCGGGGAGCTGTTTTTT

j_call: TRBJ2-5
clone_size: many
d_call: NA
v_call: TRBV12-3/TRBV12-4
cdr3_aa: CASSFGRETQYF
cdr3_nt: TGTGCCAGCAGTTTCGGACGAGAGACCCAGTACTTC

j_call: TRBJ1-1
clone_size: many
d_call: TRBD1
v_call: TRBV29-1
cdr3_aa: CSVDGTGERNTEAFF
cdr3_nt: TGCAGCGTGGATGGGACAGGAGAGAGGAACACTGAAGCTTTCTTT

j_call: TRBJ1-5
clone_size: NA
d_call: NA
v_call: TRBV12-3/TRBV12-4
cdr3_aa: CASIKGQSNQPQHF
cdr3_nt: TGTGCCAGCATCAAAGGGCAGAGCAATCAGCCCCAGCATTTT

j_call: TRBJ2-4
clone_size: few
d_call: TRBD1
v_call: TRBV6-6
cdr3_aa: CASSQGQRAKNIQYF
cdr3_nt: TGTGCCAGCAGCCAGGGACAGAGGGCCAAAAACATTCAGTACTTC

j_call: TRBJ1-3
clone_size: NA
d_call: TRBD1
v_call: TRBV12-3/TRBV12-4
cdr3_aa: CASSFFSTGAGRPIYF
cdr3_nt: TGTGCCAGCAGTTTTTTCTCGACAGGGGCCGGGCGGCCCATATATTTT

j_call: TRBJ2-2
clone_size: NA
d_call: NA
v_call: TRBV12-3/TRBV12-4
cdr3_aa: CASSLGTKAAGELFF
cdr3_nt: TGTGCCAGCAGTTTAGGGACTAAAGCGGCCGGGGAGCTGTTTTTT

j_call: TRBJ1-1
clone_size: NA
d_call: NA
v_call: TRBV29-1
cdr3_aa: CSGGQSNTEAFF
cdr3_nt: TGCAGCGGCGGGCAGTCAAACACTGAAGCTTTCTTT

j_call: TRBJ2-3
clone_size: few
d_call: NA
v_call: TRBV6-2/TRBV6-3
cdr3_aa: CASSYVADTQYF
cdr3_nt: TGTGCCAGCAGTTACGTGGCAGATACGCAGTATTTT

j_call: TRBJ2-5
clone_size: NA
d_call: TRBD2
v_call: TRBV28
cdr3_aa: CASSSPRREVRETQYF
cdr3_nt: TGTGCCAGCAGTTCCCCCCGGCGGGAGGTACGAGAGACCCAGTACTTC

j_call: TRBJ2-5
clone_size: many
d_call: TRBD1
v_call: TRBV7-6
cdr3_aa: CASSGQQETQYF
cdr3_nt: TGTGCCAGCTCGGGACAGCAAGAGACCCAGTACTTC

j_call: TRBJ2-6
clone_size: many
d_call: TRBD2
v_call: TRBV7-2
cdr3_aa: CASSKGGVLRANVLTF
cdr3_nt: TGTGCCAGCAGTAAGGGAGGGGTACTGAGGGCCAACGTCCTGACTTTC

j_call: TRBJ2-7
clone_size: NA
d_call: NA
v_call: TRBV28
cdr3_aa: CASSFRGGHYEQYF
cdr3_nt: TGTGCCAGCAGCTTCCGAGGCGGACACTACGAGCAGTACTTC

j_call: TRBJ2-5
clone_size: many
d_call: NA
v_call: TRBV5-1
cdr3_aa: CASSPGASKETQYF
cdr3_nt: TGCGCCAGCAGCCCCGGGGCCTCGAAGGAGACCCAGTACTTC

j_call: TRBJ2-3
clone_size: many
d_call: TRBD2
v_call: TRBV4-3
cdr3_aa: CASSQGGGSTDTQYF
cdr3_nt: TGTGCCAGCAGCCAAGGCGGGGGGTCCACAGATACGCAGTATTTT

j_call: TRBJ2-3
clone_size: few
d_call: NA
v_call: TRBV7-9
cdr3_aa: CAIEHPSTDTQYF
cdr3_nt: TGTGCCATCGAGCACCCTAGCACAGATACGCAGTATTTT

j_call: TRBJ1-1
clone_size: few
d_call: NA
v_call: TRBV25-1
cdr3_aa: CASRGLGALGTEAFF
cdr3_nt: TGTGCCAGCAGGGGATTAGGGGCCTTGGGGACTGAAGCTTTCTTT

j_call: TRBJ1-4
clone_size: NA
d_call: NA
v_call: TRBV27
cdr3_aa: CAPPPQDTTNEKLFF
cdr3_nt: TGTGCCCCCCCCCCGCAGGATACAACTAATGAAAAACTGTTTTTT

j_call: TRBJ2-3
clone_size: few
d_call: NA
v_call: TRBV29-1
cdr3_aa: CSVTGQYTDTQYF
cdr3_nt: TGCAGCGTCACAGGACAGTACACAGATACGCAGTATTTT

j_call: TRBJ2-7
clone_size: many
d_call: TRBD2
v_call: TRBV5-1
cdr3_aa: CASSLASGSLSAYEQYF
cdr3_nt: TGCGCCAGCAGCTTGGCTAGCGGGAGTCTCTCCGCCTACGAGCAGTACTTC

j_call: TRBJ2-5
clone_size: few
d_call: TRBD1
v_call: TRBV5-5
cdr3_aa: CASSKVTGDGETQYF
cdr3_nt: TGTGCCAGCAGTAAAGTGACAGGGGACGGAGAGACCCAGTACTTC